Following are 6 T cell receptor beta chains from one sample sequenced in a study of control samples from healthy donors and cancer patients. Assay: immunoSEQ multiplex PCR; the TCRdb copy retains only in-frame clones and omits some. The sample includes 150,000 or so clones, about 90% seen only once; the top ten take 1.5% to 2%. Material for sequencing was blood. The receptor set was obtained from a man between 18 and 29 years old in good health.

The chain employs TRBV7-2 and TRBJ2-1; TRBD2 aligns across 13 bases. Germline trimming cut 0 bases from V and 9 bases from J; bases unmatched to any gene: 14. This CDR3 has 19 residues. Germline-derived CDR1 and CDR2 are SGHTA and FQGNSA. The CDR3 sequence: CASSLALWTSGGHGGEQFF. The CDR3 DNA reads TGTGCCAGCAGCTTAGCCCTTTGGACTAGCGGGGGCCACGGGGGTGAGCAGTTCTTC.

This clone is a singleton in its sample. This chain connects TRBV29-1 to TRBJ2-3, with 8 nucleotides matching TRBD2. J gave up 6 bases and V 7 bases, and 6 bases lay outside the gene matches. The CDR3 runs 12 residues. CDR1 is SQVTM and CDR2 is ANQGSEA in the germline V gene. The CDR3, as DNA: TGCAGCGGGAGACTAGCGCCGGATACGCAGTATTTT. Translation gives CSGRLAPDTQYF.

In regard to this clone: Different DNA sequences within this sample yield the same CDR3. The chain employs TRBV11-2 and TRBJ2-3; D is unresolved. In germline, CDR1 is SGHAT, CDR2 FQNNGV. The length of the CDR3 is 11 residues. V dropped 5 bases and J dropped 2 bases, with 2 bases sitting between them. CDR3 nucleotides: TGTGCCAGCAGCCTCACAGATACGCAGTATTTT. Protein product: CASSLTDTQYF.

CDR3 loop: CASSEASRGVSYNSPLHF. CDR3 nucleotides: TGTGCCAGCAGTGAAGCCTCCCGAGGGGTCTCCTATAATTCACCCCTCCACTTT. The V and J genes are TRBV2 and TRBJ1-6; D is perhaps TRBD1 (5 bases). The CDR3 contains 18 residues. Germline V gene data show CDR1 as SNHLY and CDR2 as FYNNEI. V lost 0 bases and J lost 0, with 12 bases in between.

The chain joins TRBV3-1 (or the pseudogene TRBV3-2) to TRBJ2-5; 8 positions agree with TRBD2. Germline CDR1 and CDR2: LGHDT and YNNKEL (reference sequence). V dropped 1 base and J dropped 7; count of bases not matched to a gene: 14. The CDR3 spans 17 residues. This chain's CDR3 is CASSQGGGRVRGVTQYF. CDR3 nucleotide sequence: TGTGCCAGCAGCCAAGGCGGGGGGCGCGTTAGAGGAGTGACCCAGTACTTC.

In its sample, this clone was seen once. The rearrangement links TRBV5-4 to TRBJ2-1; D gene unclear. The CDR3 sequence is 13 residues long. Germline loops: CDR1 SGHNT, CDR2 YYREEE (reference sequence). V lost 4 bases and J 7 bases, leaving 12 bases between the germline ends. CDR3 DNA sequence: TGTGCCAGCAGCCTCTCGTTTCGGAATGAGCAGTTCTTC. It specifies CASSLSFRNEQFF.